Shown below are 19 T cell receptor beta chains from a single sample sequenced in a study of T cell clonality in common variable immunodeficiency. Study findings and constraints: In common variable immunodeficiency, TCR beta chains reportedly carried fewer deletions and N-nucleotide insertions.

These TCRs' antigens remain unknown. Generated by immunoSEQ multiplex PCR, the TCRdb table keeps only in-frame clones and is missing some. The sample has roughly 42,000 clones, none seen only once; the top ten hold around 6%. The specimen sequenced was peripheral blood mononuclear cells. These receptors were collected from a human donor with common variable immunodeficiency.

This clone came up a few times. The DNA ends 3 residues before the CDR3 does, and the rest of the CDR3 is filled in from the germline J gene. The genes are TRBV5-1 and TRBJ1-2; weak D call: TRBD1 (6 bases). The CDR3 runs 14 residues. The V end was cut by 1 base, the J end by 4 bases, with 11 bases between. CDR1 and CDR2 from the germline V gene are SGHRS and YFSETQ. This chain's CDR3 is CASSLSSGAYGYTF. CDR3 DNA (partial): TGCGCCAGCAGCTTGTCTTCAGGGGCCTATGGC.

This clone was observed many times. The read halts 3 residues ahead of the CDR3 end, with the missing end drawn from the germline J gene. This sequence joins TRBV5-5 and TRBJ1-1, with a possible D match to TRBD1 (5 bases). Trimming removed 5 bases at V and 1 base at J, with 15 bases between. The CDR3 is 15 amino acids. Germline CDR1 is SGHKS and CDR2 is YYEKEE (reference sequence). The CDR3 reads CASRPLRGWNTEAFF. CDR3 DNA, as far as it was read: TGTGCCAGCAGACCGTTAAGGGGTTGGAACACTGAA.

This clone was seen repeatedly, ten times or more. Read data end 3 residues before the CDR3 end; the end is taken from the germline J gene. V usage is TRBV19 and J usage is TRBJ1-6; D possibly corresponds to TRBD1 (6 bases). This CDR3 has 13 amino acids. Germline-derived CDR1 and CDR2 are LNHDA and SQIVND (reference sequence). Trimming stripped 3 bases from V and 7 bases from J, with 7 bases between. CDR3 amino acids: CASSMGTNSPLHF. The sequenced CDR3 bases are TGTGCCAGTAGTATGGGGACAAATTCACCC.

This clone was picked up a small number of times. The CDR3 end lies 3 residues beyond the end of the read and is filled in from the germline J gene. The rearrangement joins TRBV6-2 or TRBV6-3 to TRBJ2-1; D possibly corresponds to TRBD2 (5 bases). The ends were cut back, 11 bases at V and 0 bases at J, with 14 bases in the middle. Germline values: CDR1 MNHEY, CDR2 SVGEGT. The CDR3 totals 14 residues. CDR3 sequence: CAGSSGSSYNEQFF. Incomplete CDR3 DNA: TGTGCCGGGTCCTCGGGGAGCTCCTACAATGAG.

This clone was seen repeatedly, ten times or more. The read ends 3 residues shy of where the CDR3 ends; the end is completed using the germline J gene. V is TRBV5-4 and J is TRBJ1-6, with TRBD1 matching over 7 bases. The CDR3 runs to 14 residues. With V trimmed by 4 bases and J by 8 bases, 6 bases remained unmatched. The germline CDR1 and CDR2 sequences are SGHNT and YYREEE (reference sequence). The chain's CDR3 is CASSRDSMHSPLHF. The DNA read from the CDR3 is TGTGCCAGCAGCAGGGACAGTATGCATTCACCC.

In its sample, this clone was seen many times. The CDR3 loop reads CSASTTRSYEQYF. The part of the CDR3 DNA that was read is TGCAGTGCTAGTACGACTAGATCCTACGAG. This chain joins TRBV20-1 and TRBJ2-7; possibly TRBD2 for D (6 bases). The observed sequence ends 3 residues before the CDR3 terminus, with the missing tail filled in from the germline J gene. The CDR3 runs 13 residues. CDR1 and CDR2 from the germline V gene are DFQATT and SNEGSKA (reference sequence). V was clipped by 3 bases and J by 1 base, with 10 bases between them.

In regard to this clone: The read ends 3 residues shy of where the CDR3 ends; the end is completed using the germline J gene. The chain joins TRBV30 to TRBJ2-5; TRBD1 aligns across 11 bases. Trimming removed 2 bases from V and 5 bases from J; junction bases left unmatched: 7. This CDR3 is built from 15 residues. CDR1 and CDR2 (germline): GTSNPN, SVGIG (reference sequence). The CDR3 bases that were read are TGTGCCTGGAGTACCCCGGGACAGGGGGACGAGACC. This gives the protein CAWSTPGQGDET. From start to end, the CDR3 is CAWSTPGQGDETQYF. The whole variable domain, remainder taken from reference TRBV30 and TRBJ2-5, is SQTIHQWPATLVQPVGSPLSLECTVEGTSNPNLYWYRQAAGRGLQLLFYSVGIGQISSEVPQNLSASRPQDRQFILSSKKLLLSDSGFYLCAWSTPGQGDETQYFGPGTRLLVL.

In regard to this clone: The sequence runs out 3 residues before the end of the CDR3; the remainder is reconstructed from the germline J gene. V gene TRBV5-1 combines with J gene TRBJ2-7, with 12 bases that match TRBD2. J was trimmed by 5 bases and V by 5 bases; bases with no gene match: 8. The CDR3 length is 15 residues. Germline loops: CDR1 SGHRS, CDR2 YFSETQ. The CDR3 DNA, read in part, is TGCGCCAGCAGGTATACTAGCGGGGGGCCCGACGAG. Residues: CASRYTSGGPDE. The entire CDR3 reads CASRYTSGGPDEQYF.

This clone was detected many times. The CDR3 extends 3 residues past the end of the read, so its final part is completed from the germline J gene. V gene TRBV18 combines with J gene TRBJ2-7; D uncertain. CDR1 and CDR2 from the germline V gene are KGHSH and LQKENI. The CDR3 spans 13 residues. Trimming pared 4 bases from V and 1 base from J, leaving 8 bases between. The sequenced CDR3 bases are TGTGCCAGCTCACTAAGGCCTTCCTACGAG. Protein: CASSLRPSYE. The entire CDR3 protein reads CASSLRPSYEQYF.

In this sample, this clone turned up many times. The CDR3 end is not reached by the read, which stops 3 residues before it; the germline J gene fills it in. The chain employs TRBV6-1 and TRBJ2-7; TRBD1 agrees at 8 bases. The CDR3 loop spans 14 amino acids. The V gene's germline CDR1 is MNHNS and CDR2 SASEGT. The V gene end was trimmed by 5 bases and the J gene end by 0 bases; junction bases not matched to a gene: 3. The CDR3 region is CASSKGQGSYEQYF. The sequenced part of the CDR3 DNA is TGTGCCAGCAGTAAAGGACAGGGCTCCTACGAG.

Ten or more counts support this clone. Read data end 3 residues before the CDR3 end; the end is taken from the germline J gene. This chain uses TRBV4-2 with TRBJ2-6, with 7 bases fitting TRBD1. Looked up from germline, CDR1 is LGHNA and CDR2 is YNFKEQ. The V gene end was trimmed by 4 bases and the J gene end by 0 bases; junction bases not matched to a gene: 6. CDR3 length: 17 residues. The DNA read from the CDR3 is TGTGCCAGCAGCCCAGACAGGGCGGACTCTGGGGCCAACGTC. Translated: CASSPDRADSGANV. The whole CDR3 is CASSPDRADSGANVLTF.

The sample holds a few counts of this clone. The missing CDR3 end, 3 residues past where the read stops, is filled in from the germline J gene. The V gene is TRBV19, the J gene TRBJ1-3, with 8 nucleotides matching TRBD1. CDR3 length equals 16 residues. V was pared by 6 bases and J by 4 bases, with 11 bases of the junction left unmatched. Germline CDR1 is LNHDA and CDR2 is SQIVND (reference sequence). The CDR3 loop reads CASSPKTGVKGNTIYF. The DNA read from the CDR3 is TGTGCCAGTAGCCCCAAGACAGGGGTTAAAGGAAACACC. The full variable domain, in which reference TRBV19 and TRBJ1-3 provide the parts outside the CDR3, is DGGITQSPKYLFRKEGQNVTLSCEQNLNHDAMYWYRQDPGQGLRLIYYSQIVNDFQKGDIAEGYSVSREKKESFPLTVTSAQKNPTAFYLCASSPKTGVKGNTIYFGEGSWLTVV.

About this clone: The read halts 3 residues ahead of the CDR3 end, with the missing end drawn from the germline J gene. The J gene is TRBJ1-5, the V gene TRBV6-2 or TRBV6-3, with D unresolved. V lost 0 bases, J lost 0 bases, and 3 bases lay in between. In germline, CDR1 is MNHEY, CDR2 SVGEGT. The CDR3 has 14 residues. CDR3 sequence: CASSYSYSNQPQHF. CDR3 bases read: TGTGCCAGCAGTTACTCATATAGCAATCAGCCC.

A note on this clone: Read sequence stops 3 residues before the CDR3 end, and the germline J gene provides the missing end. V and J are TRBV2 and TRBJ1-1; D gene ambiguous. Trimming took 6 bases from V and 5 from J, leaving 13 bases between them. The germline gives CDR1 SNHLY, CDR2 FYNNEI. The CDR3 runs to 13 residues. The sequenced part of the CDR3 DNA is TGTGCCAGCAGCCCACAGAGAGGGACTGAA. It codes for CASSPQRGTE. The CDR3 reads in full as CASSPQRGTEAFF. Full variable domain (missing parts from reference TRBV2 and TRBJ1-1): EPEVTQTPSHQVTQMGQEVILRCVPISNHLYFYWYRQILGQKVEFLVSFYNNEISEKSEIFDDQFSVERPDGSNFTLKIRSTKLEDSAMYFCASSPQRGTEAFFGQGTRLTVV.

Ten or more counts support this clone. The CDR3 goes on 3 residues after the read ends, and that part is filled in from the germline J gene. The chain has TRBV10-3 and TRBJ1-1; D is ambiguous. V lost 5 bases and J 2 bases, leaving 9 bases between the germline ends. The CDR3 length is 13 residues. Germline CDR1 is ENHRY and CDR2 is SYGVKD. The chain's CDR3 is CAISFTDNTEAFF. CDR3 bases read: TGTGCCATCAGTTTTACAGACAACACTGAA.

On this clone itself: Read sequence stops 3 residues before the CDR3 end, and the germline J gene provides the missing end. The chain uses TRBV2 and TRBJ2-7, with D perhaps TRBD1 or TRBD2 (6 bases each). There are 14 residues in the CDR3. Germline values: CDR1 SNHLY, CDR2 FYNNEI. V dropped 4 bases and J dropped 0 bases, with 10 bases sitting between them. The CDR3 is CASSAQGGSYEQYF. The CDR3 DNA, read in part, is TGTGCCAGCAGTGCACAGGGAGGCTCCTACGAG.

This clone has a count of ten or more. The CDR3 bases that were read are TGCGCCAGCACTAAGGGTCTCTCCTACAATGAG. Translated: CASTKGLSYNE. The full CDR3 sequence reads CASTKGLSYNEQFF. The chain is built from TRBV4-1 and TRBJ2-1; D is unresolved. Read sequence stops 3 residues before the CDR3 end, and the germline J gene provides the missing end. V was clipped by 7 bases and J by 0 bases, with 10 bases between them. The CDR3 is 14 amino acids. Germline CDR1 MGHRA, CDR2 YSYEKL.

Many counts were recorded for this clone. The read gets to within 3 residues of the CDR3 end, and the germline J gene fills in the rest. The rearrangement links TRBV2 to TRBJ2-3; 7 nucleotides agree with TRBD1. Germline trimming cut 6 bases from V and 5 bases from J; bases unmatched to any gene: 5. CDR3 size: 13 residues. CDR1 is SNHLY, CDR2 FYNNEI, per germline. The CDR3 bases that were read are TGTGCCAGCAGCTACAGGGGAGAAGATACG. Encoded protein: CASSYRGEDT. The whole CDR3 sequence is CASSYRGEDTQYF.

This clone came up many times. The read ends 3 residues early relative to the CDR3; the germline J gene fills the gap. The rearrangement uses TRBV5-6 and TRBJ1-4; a possible D gene is TRBD1 (6 bases). V lost 4 bases, J lost 4 bases, and 11 bases lay in between. CDR3 size: 14 residues. The germline V gene has CDR1 SGHDT and CDR2 YYEEEE. Incomplete CDR3 DNA: TGTGCCAGCAGCGACCAGGGGATTAATGAAAAA. It is translated as CASSDQGINEK. The CDR3 in its entirety is CASSDQGINEKLFF.